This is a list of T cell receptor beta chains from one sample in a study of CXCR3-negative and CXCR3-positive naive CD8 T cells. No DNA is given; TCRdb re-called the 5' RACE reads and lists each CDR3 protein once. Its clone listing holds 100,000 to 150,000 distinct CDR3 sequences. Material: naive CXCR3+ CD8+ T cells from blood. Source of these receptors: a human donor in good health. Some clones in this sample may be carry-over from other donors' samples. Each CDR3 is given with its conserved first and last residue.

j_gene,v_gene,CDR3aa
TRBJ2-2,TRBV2,CASSGNMKNTGELFF
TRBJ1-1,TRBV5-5,CASSGTGYEAFF
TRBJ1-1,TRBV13,CASQRGPWGVDTEAFF
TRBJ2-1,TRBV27,CASSLSGGVYNEQFF
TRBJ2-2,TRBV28,CASIPGTSNTGELFF
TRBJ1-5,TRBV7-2,CASSLGDPFGDGNQPQHF
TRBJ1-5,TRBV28,CASSPEFQPQHF
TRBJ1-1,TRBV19,CASRTGTRGPTEAFF
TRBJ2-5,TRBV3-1,CASSQDLTSGLETQYF
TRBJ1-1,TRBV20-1,CSASLPDRENTEAFF
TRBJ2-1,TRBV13,CASRQGSDNEQFF
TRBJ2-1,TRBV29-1,CSLESVGQGGPEQFF
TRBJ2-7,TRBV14,CASSQDRGPGTGTSYEQYF
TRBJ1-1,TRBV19,CASSIGITEAFF
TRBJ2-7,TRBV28,CASSMPGFVRFSYEQYF
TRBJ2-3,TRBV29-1,CSVQGLAGSNTQYF
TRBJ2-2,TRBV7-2,CASSFAERELFF
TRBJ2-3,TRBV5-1,CASRRGDTQYF
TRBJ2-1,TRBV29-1,CSVEPYSGAGGYNEQFF
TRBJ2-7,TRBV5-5,CASSLTGDEQYF
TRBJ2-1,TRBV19,CASMGDGYSSYNEQFF
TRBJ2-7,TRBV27,CASSYSVGTYEQYF
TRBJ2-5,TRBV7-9,CASSPLLAGGPQETQYF
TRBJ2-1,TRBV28,CASSASGDSEQFF
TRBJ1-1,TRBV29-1,CSVGGGVGTEAFF
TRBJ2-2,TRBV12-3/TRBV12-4,CASSPEGAGELFF
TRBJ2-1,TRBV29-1,CSGRLDNEQFF
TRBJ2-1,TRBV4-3,CASSQDRGRHDEQFF
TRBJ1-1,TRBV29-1,CSVRGPAGEAFF
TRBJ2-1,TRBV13,CASSLDGPSTNEQFF
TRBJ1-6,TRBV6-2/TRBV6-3,CASSYKITPLHF
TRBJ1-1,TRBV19,CASSIGQGNTEAFF
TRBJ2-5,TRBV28,CASSHRLAGLPQYF
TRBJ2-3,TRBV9,CASSVEGIDTQYF
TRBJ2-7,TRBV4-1,CASSHAKGGVLDEQYF
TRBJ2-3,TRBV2,CASMTGRNQADTQYF
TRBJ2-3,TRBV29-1,CSVEDPGSTDTQYF
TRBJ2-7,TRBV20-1,CSPSTGIYEQYF
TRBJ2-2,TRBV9,CASRRGGNTGELFF
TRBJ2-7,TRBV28,CASSLILAGGREQYF
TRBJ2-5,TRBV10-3,CAISKTSSGEETQYF
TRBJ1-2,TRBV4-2,CASSQDGGADVGYTF
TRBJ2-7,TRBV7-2,CASSLSKGHYEQYF
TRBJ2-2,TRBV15,CATSTETGNTGELFF
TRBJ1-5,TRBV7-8,CASSPRKGPQPQHF
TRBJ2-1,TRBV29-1,CSVESGGYNEQFF
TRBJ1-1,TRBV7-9,CASSLTEDRANTEAFF
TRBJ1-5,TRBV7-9,CASSLGYSNQPQHF
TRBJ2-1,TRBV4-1,CASAPGVNNEQFF
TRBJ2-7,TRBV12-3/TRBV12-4,CASSMGLAYYEQYF
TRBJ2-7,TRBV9,CASSPTGTGYEQYF
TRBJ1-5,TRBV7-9,CATGTADQPQHF
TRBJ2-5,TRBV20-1,CSASPDRAGETQYF
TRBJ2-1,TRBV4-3,CASSQDRQGDYNEQFF